This T cell receptor beta chain was documented in a study of blood T cells in healthy people across ages. Per-sample PBMC isolation yielded at least 6 million cells. Study-wide results and limits: Naive T cell percentage strongly correlated with TCR beta diversity. Long-lived donors had more naive CD4+ cells and higher diversity than aged donors.

On this clonotype: The target antigen is unknown.

The CDR3 has 15 residues. Germline CDR1 DFQATT, CDR2 SNEGSKA (reference sequence). V was clipped by 2 bases and J by 0 bases, with 12 bases between them. Together with a sample-barcoded 5' primer, a J-beta primer mix was included in a second PCR lasting about 7 to 12 cycles. Per-sample output comprised a minimum of 2.5 million paired-end reads containing CDR3. TCRdb ran MiXCR on the 5' RACE reads and lists one entry per CDR3 protein. Of about 780,000 distinct CDR3 sequences listed, around 45% are singletons. Specimen: blood. The clonotype comes from a man of 80 years or more in good health. V usage is TRBV20-1 and J usage is TRBJ2-3, with D unclear. CDR3 protein: CSARHGGTSTDTQYF. In nucleotides, the CDR3 is TGCAGTGCTAGACACGGCGGAACTAGCACAGATACGCAGTATTTT.